This entry lists 16 T cell receptor beta chains sequenced from one sample in a study of Ad26.COV2.S vaccination and SARS-CoV-2 variants. The data were produced by immunoSEQ multiplex PCR, yet TCRdb's version contains in-frame clones alone and is incomplete. The sample has some 180,000 clones, roughly 89% seen once. The material sequenced was peripheral blood, taken after recovery from COVID-19. These receptors all come from a human donor who had recovered from COVID-19.

Only one count was recorded for this clone. This rearrangement joins TRBV4-1 to TRBJ1-2; TRBD1 aligns across 8 bases. Germline assignment: CDR1 MGHRA and CDR2 YSYEKL. The CDR3 sequence is 17 residues long. The V segment lost 1 base and the J segment 7 bases; nucleotides outside the gene matches: 14. The CDR3 DNA reads TGCGCCAGCAGCCAAGGACTTCAGGGCAGGGGGCTTCGTGGCTACACCTTC. Protein product: CASSQGLQGRGLRGYTF.

The V gene is TRBV5-4, the J gene TRBJ2-3; 9 positions match TRBD2. V was clipped by 4 bases and J by 1 base; unmatched bases: 4. Germline loops: CDR1 SGHNT, CDR2 YYREEE (reference sequence). The CDR3 is made up of 15 amino acids. Here the CDR3 DNA reads TGTGCCAGCAGCGTACGGACTAGCGGCACAGATACGCAGTATTTT. It encodes CASSVRTSGTDTQYF.

This clone has only a few counts. The chain is built from TRBV9 and TRBJ1-5; 7 bases are shared with TRBD1. The V gene end was trimmed by 0 bases and the J gene end by 7 bases; junction bases not matched to a gene: 7. Germline CDR1 SGDLS, CDR2 YYNGEE. CDR3 length: 15 residues. The DNA of the CDR3 is TGTGCCAGCAGCGTAGCGGGCCAGGGGGGCCAGCCCCAGCATTTT. Translation: CASSVAGQGGQPQHF.

The chain has TRBV7-3 and TRBJ2-1; possibly TRBD2 for D (6 bases). V was shortened by 3 bases and J by 5 bases, with 14 bases between the two germline ends. Looked up from germline, CDR1 is SGHTA and CDR2 is FQGTGA. CDR3 length: 15 residues. The CDR3 is CASSFGWDSHNEQFF. The CDR3 DNA reads as TGTGCCAGCAGCTTCGGTTGGGACTCGCACAATGAGCAGTTCTTC.

A single count supports this clone. The chain is built from TRBV10-3 and TRBJ1-1; 10 positions agree with TRBD1. The CDR3 length is 14 residues. V was pared by 7 bases and J by 4 bases, with 6 bases of the junction left unmatched. Germline assignment: CDR1 ENHRY and CDR2 SYGVKD. CDR3 in amino acids: CAIISGTGVTEAFF. The DNA for the CDR3 is TGTGCCATCATCAGCGGGACAGGGGTCACTGAAGCTTTCTTT.

The V and J genes are TRBV27 and TRBJ2-1; a weak D match, TRBD2 (6 bases). This CDR3 is 16 amino acids long. The germline gives CDR1 MNHEY, CDR2 SMNVEV (reference sequence). Trimming took off 6 bases at V and 5 bases at J, with 20 bases between the two ends. CDR3 residues: CASSQDWGELDNEQFF. In DNA, the CDR3 is TGTGCCAGCAGCCAAGACTGGGGGGAACTCGACAATGAGCAGTTCTTC.

This clone occurred once. The chain carries TRBV5-6 and TRBJ2-1; the match to TRBD2 covers 8 bases. The J segment lost 10 bases and the V segment lost 4 bases, leaving 10 bases of the junction unmatched. Per germline, CDR1 SGHDT and CDR2 YYEEEE. The CDR3 has 14 residues. This chain's CDR3 is CASSLLQRETEQFF. The CDR3 DNA reads as TGTGCCAGCAGCCTCCTACAGCGGGAGACAGAGCAGTTCTTC.

The J gene is TRBJ1-1, the V gene TRBV18; 8 nucleotides line up with TRBD1. With V trimmed by 4 bases and J by 1 base, 2 bases remained unmatched. Germline values: CDR1 KGHSH, CDR2 LQKENI. The CDR3 is made up of 14 amino acids. CDR3 in amino acids: CASSLGTGNTEAFF. The CDR3, as DNA: TGTGCCAGCTCACTGGGGACAGGGAACACTGAAGCTTTCTTT.

J is TRBJ2-7 and V is TRBV7-6; 7 nucleotides agree with TRBD2. The CDR3 has 15 amino acids. V lost 5 bases, J lost 1 base, and 8 bases stayed unmatched. Looked up from germline, CDR1 is SGHVS and CDR2 is FNYEAQ. As DNA, the CDR3 is TGTGCCAGCAGCCGGACGTGGGAGGGTTCCTACGAGCAGTACTTC. Encoded protein: CASSRTWEGSYEQYF.

This chain uses TRBV5-6 with TRBJ2-3; no definite D call. Deletions cut 0 bases from V and 9 bases from J, with 5 bases between. Germline V gene sequence: CDR1 SGHDT, CDR2 YYEEEE. The CDR3 has 11 amino acids. The CDR3 loop reads CASSLVGTQYF. The CDR3 DNA reads TGTGCCAGCAGCTTGGTGGGCACGCAGTATTTT.

The chain employs TRBV5-1 and TRBJ1-1; perhaps TRBD1 as D (6 bases). V lost 6 bases to trimming and J lost 13 bases, with 16 bases between them. There are 11 residues in the CDR3. Germline V gene lookup returns CDR1 SGHRS and CDR2 YFSETQ. This CDR3 is CASTWGRESFF. The CDR3 nucleotides are TGCGCCAGCACCTGGGGGCGGGAAAGTTTCTTT.

This chain joins TRBV4-1 and TRBJ2-2, with D perhaps being TRBD1 or TRBD2 (6 bases each). The length of the CDR3 is 16 residues. V lost 4 bases and J lost 1, with 13 bases in between. The germline V gene encodes CDR1 MGHRA and CDR2 YSYEKL. CDR3 DNA: TGCGCCAGCAGCCCCTCGGGGGCGCTGAACACCGGGGAGCTGTTTTTT. Translating gives CASSPSGALNTGELFF.

J is TRBJ2-2 and V is TRBV9; TRBD2 aligns across 16 bases. Germline CDR1 is SGDLS and CDR2 is YYNGEE. V was pared by 3 bases and J by 5 bases, with 7 bases of the junction left unmatched. This CDR3 region has 18 residues. CDR3: CASSAGTSGRVRTGELFF. CDR3 DNA: TGTGCCAGCAGCGCCGGGACTAGCGGGAGGGTACGGACCGGGGAGCTGTTTTTT.

A note on this clone: This sample also contains other DNA sequences that code for the same CDR3. This CDR3 reads CASARDSYNEQFF. In DNA, the CDR3 is TGTGCCAGTGCCCGGGACTCTTACAATGAGCAGTTCTTC. V and J are TRBV9 and TRBJ2-1; maybe TRBD2 (6 bases). The CDR3 sequence is 13 residues long. Germline CDR1 reads SGDLS; CDR2 reads YYNGEE. V was shortened by 8 bases and J by 4 bases, with 13 bases between the two germline ends.

DNA of the CDR3: TGTGCCAGCAGGATCCCCCTGGGGGGCTACGAGCAGTACTTC. It is translated as CASRIPLGGYEQYF. This rearrangement joins TRBV28 to TRBJ2-7; D is perhaps TRBD2 (6 bases). The CDR3 runs to 14 residues. Germline-derived CDR1 and CDR2 are MDHEN and SYDVKM. V dropped 6 bases and J dropped 3 bases, with 15 bases sitting between them.

The chain couples TRBV18 to TRBJ1-3, with D perhaps matching TRBD1 (6 bases). The CDR3 has 17 amino acids. V gave up 0 bases and J gave up 1 base, with 13 bases separating them. In germline, CDR1 is KGHSH, CDR2 LQKENI. The CDR3 DNA is TGTGCCAGCTCACCACCGGCAGGGGCAGATTCTGGAAACACCATATATTTT. Residues: CASSPPAGADSGNTIYF.